Reported below is one TCR beta chain. Its antigen is not yet known. No clone much larger than this one lies a single base away; base qualities are absent. CDR1 and CDR2 (KGHSH, LQKENI) derive from the germline V gene. From the cysteine up to the phenylalanine, the CDR3 has a length of 15 residues. Left in the record is the CDR3 DNA by itself, 45 bases read in frame from the first base. Germline trimming: 8 bases from V, 5 bases from J; junction bases outside gene matches: 11. This sample is part of a study of blood T cell repertoires in COVID-19 (dated by TCRdb to 2018 to 2020). In the study overall: Samples covering the acute and convalescent phases of COVID-19 were provided by collaborators in the United States, Italy and Spain. The prospective study material was composed of cDNA or gDNA derived from T cells, B-cell-depleted T cells, or PBMCs. The dataset comprised deeply sampled blood TCRbeta repertoires from subjects exposed to, actively infected with, or recovered from COVID-19. The repertoires were released in a freely available public database meant as a resource for research on the immune response to SARS-CoV-2. Samples were obtained from the ongoing ImmuneRACE study (first 160 participants) and from 950 to 1,500 subjects provided by 6 global collaborators. Sample metadata almost always included a de-identified subject ID, COVID-19 status, age in years and sex. Where available, HLA class I and class II types were taken from metadata supplied by the sample provider and were not determined by assay-based typing. Here is what the overall study found, with its caveats: The quantity of clinical and demographic metadata differed by source and by participant and was supplied without curation.

TCRbeta CDR3 regions were amplified from genomic DNA using the immunoSEQ Assay, a bias-controlled multiplex PCR. Under the source paper's analysis protocol: The number of nucleated cells in each sample was estimated from the amplification of reference gene primers within the assay. To quantify the absolute abundance of each unique TCRbeta CDR3 rearrangement, sequence reads were collapsed and filtered. For each sample, productive Simpson clonality was calculated as the square root of Simpson's diversity index over productive rearrangements. Imported from immuneACCESS, the table was reduced by TCRdb to in-frame sequences with V and J called. These copies leave out some clones; in studies compared against another copy, an unresolved V gene accounts for under half, and the cause of the remainder is not known. The V and J calls and clone size come from that table; D and trimming were worked out from the DNA. The sample has about 69,000 clones on record, under 90% of them singletons. Together, the top ten hold about 14% of the sample.

In Seattle, one collaborating source enrolled patients while the infection was active and tracked those patients longitudinally over the course of disease. Collaborating institutions collected whole blood in K2EDTA tubes following their own protocols. Collaborator samples were shipped for TCRbeta analysis as frozen whole blood, isolated PBMCs, or DNA extracted from either sample type. The chain couples TRBV18 to TRBJ2-1, and 8 junction bases match TRBD1. The sequenced sample consisted of peripheral blood. The receptor was isolated from a man over 45 with COVID-19, enrolled during active disease. The CDR3 in this case is CASLPEQGGHNEQFF. The DNA sequence is as follows: TGTGCCAGCCTACCGGAACAGGGGGGCCACAATGAGCAGTTCTTC.